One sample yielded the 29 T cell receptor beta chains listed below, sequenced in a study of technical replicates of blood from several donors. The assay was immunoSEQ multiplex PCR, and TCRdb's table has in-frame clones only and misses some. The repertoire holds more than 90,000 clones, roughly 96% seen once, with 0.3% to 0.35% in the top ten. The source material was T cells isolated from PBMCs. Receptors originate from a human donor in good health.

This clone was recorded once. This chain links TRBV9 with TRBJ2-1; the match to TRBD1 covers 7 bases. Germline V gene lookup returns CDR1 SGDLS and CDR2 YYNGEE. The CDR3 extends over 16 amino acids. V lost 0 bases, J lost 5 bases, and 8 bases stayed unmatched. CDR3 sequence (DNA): TGTGCCAGCAGCGTAGGAGGGGGCGACGTGCACAATGAGCAGTTCTTC. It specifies CASSVGGGDVHNEQFF.

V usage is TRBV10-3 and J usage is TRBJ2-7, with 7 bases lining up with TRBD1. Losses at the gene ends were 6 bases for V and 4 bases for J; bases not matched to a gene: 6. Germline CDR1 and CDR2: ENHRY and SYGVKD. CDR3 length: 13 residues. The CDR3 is CAISLGTAYEQYF. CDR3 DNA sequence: TGTGCCATCAGCCTTGGGACAGCTTACGAGCAGTACTTC.

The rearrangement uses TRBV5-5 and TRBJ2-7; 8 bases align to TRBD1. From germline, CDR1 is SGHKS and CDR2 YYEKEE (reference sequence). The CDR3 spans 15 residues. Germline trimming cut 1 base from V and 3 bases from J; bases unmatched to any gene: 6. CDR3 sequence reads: CASSLSRGLNYEQYF. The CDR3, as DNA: TGTGCCAGCAGCTTGAGCAGGGGGCTGAACTACGAGCAGTACTTC. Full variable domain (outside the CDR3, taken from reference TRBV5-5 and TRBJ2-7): DAGVTQSPTHLIKTRGQQVTLRCSPISGHKSVSWYQQVLGQGPQFIFQYYEKEERGRGNFPDRFSARQFPNYSSELNVNALLLGDSALYLCASSLSRGLNYEQYFGPGTRLTVT.

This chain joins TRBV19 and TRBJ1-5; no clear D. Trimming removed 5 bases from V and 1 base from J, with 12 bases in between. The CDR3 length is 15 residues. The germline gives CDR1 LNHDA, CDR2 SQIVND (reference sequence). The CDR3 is CASSRGFISNQPQHF. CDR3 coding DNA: TGTGCCAGTAGTCGGGGATTCATCAGCAATCAGCCCCAGCATTTT.

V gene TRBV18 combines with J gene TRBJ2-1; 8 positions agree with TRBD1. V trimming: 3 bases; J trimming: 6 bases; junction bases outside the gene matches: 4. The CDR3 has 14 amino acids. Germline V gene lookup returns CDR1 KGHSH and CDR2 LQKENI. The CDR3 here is CASSPGQGGNEQFF. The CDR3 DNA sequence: TGTGCCAGCTCACCTGGACAGGGAGGCAATGAGCAGTTCTTC.

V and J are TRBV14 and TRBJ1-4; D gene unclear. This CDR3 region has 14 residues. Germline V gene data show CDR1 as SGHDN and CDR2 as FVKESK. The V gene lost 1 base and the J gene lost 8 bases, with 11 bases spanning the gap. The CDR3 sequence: CASSQGSGLEKLFF. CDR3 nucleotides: TGTGCCAGCAGCCAAGGTTCCGGACTCGAAAAACTGTTTTTT.

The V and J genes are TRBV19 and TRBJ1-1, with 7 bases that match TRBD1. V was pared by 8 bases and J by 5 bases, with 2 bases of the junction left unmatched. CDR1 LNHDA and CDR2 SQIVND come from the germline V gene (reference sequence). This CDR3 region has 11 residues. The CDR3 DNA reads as TGTGCCAGTTACAGGGGTACTGAAGCTTTCTTT. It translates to CASYRGTEAFF.

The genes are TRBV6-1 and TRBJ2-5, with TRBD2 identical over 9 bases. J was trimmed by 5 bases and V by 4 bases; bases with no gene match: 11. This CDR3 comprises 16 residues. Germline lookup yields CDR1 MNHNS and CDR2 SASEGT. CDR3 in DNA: TGTGCCAGCAGTGCTATACTAGCGGGTTTTAGGGAGACCCAGTACTTC. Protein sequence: CASSAILAGFRETQYF.

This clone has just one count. The CDR3 region is CASSPREQGNEKLFF. In DNA, the CDR3 is TGCGCCAGCAGCCCACGGGAGCAGGGCAATGAAAAACTGTTTTTT. The rearrangement joins TRBV4-1 to TRBJ1-4, with D possibly TRBD1 on 5 matching bases. This CDR3 is 15 amino acids long. V shed 4 bases and J shed 5 bases, with 14 bases lying between them. Germline CDR1 and CDR2: MGHRA and YSYEKL.

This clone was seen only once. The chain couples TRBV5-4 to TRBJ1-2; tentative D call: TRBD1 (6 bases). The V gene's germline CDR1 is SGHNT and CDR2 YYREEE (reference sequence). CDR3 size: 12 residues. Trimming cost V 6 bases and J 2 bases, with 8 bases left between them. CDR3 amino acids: CASMGANYGYTF. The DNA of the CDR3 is TGTGCCAGCATGGGGGCGAACTATGGCTACACCTTC.

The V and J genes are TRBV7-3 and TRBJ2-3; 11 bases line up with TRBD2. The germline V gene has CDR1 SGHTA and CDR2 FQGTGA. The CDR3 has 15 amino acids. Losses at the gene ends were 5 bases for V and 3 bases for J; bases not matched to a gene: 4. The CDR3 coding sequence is TGTGCCAGCAGCCTGACTAGCGGGACAACAGATACGCAGTATTTT. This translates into CASSLTSGTTDTQYF.

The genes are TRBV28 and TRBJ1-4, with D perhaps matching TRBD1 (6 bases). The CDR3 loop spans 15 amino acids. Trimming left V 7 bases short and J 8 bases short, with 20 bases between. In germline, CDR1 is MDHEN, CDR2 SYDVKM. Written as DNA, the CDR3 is TGTGCCAGCACTTTTATGGCCAGGGGTGGAGAAAAACTGTTTTTT. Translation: CASTFMARGGEKLFF.

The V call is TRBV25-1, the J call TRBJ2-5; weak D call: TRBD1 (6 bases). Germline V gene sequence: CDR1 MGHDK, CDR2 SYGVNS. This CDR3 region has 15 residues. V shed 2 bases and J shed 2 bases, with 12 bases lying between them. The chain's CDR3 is CASSEMGTGQETQYF. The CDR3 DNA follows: TGTGCCAGCAGTGAAATGGGAACAGGGCAAGAGACCCAGTACTTC. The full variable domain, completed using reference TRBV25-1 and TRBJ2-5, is EADIYQTPRYLVIGTGKKITLECSQTMGHDKMYWYQQDPGMELHLIHYSYGVNSTEKGDLSSESTVSRIRTEHFPLTLESARPSHTSQYLCASSEMGTGQETQYFGPGTRLLVL.

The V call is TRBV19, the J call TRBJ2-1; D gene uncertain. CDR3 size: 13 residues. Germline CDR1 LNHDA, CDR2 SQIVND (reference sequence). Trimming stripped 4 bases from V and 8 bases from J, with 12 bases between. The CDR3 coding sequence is TGTGCCAGTAGTACCGAGCCATTCGATGAGCAGTTCTTC. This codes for CASSTEPFDEQFF.

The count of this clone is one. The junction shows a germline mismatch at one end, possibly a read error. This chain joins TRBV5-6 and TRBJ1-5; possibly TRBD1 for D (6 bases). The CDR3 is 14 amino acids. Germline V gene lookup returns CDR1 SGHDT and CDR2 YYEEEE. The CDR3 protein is CASSLRTAGQAQHF. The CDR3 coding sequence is TGTGCCAGCAGCCTGCGGACAGCCGGTCAGGCCCAGCATTTT.

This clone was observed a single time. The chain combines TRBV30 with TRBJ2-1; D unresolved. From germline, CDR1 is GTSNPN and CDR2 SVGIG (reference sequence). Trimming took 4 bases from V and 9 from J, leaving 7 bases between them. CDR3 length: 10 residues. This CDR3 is CAWMLIEQFF. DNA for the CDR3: TGTGCCTGGATGCTAATTGAGCAGTTCTTC.

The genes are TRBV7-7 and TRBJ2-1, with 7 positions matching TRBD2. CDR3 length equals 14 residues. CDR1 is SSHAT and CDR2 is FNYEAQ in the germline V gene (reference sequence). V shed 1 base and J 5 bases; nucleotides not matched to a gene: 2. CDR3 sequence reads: CASSLGLANNEQFF. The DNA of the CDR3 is TGTGCCAGCAGCTTAGGACTAGCCAACAATGAGCAGTTCTTC.

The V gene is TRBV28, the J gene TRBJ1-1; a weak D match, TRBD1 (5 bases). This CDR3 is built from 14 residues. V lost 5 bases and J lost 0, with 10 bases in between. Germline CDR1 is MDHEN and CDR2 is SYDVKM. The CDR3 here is CASSLGGVNTEAFF. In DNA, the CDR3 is TGTGCCAGCAGTCTCGGGGGTGTGAACACTGAAGCTTTCTTT.

The CDR3, as DNA: TGTGCCAGCAGTTTTAAGCGGGAGACATACAATGAGCAGTTCTTC. Translation gives CASSFKRETYNEQFF. The chain carries TRBV28 and TRBJ2-1; 8 bases map to TRBD2. Germline lookup yields CDR1 MDHEN and CDR2 SYDVKM. With 3 bases clipped from V and 4 bases from J, the junction kept 5 bases outside the gene matches. This CDR3 has 15 amino acids.

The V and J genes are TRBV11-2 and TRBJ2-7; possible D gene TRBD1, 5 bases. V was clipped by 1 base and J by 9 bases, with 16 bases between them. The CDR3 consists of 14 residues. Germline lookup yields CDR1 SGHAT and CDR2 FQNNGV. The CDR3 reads CASSLAGRENVQYF. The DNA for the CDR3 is TGTGCCAGCAGCTTAGCGGGCAGGGAAAATGTGCAGTACTTC.

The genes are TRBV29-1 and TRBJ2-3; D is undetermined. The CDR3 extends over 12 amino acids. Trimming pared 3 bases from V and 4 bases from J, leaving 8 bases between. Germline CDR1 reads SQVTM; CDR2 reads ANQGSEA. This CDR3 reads CSVDSVADTQYF. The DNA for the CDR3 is TGCAGCGTTGACTCGGTCGCAGATACGCAGTATTTT.

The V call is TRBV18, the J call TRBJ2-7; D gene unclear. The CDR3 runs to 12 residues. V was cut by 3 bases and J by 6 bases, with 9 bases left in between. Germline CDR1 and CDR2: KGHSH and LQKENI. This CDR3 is CASSPWLGEQYF. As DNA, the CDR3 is TGTGCCAGCTCACCTTGGCTTGGCGAGCAGTACTTC. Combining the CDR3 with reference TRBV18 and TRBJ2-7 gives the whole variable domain NAGVMQNPRHLVRRRGQEARLRCSPMKGHSHVYWYRQLPEEGLKFMVYLQKENIIDESGMPKERFSAEFPKEGPSILRIQQVVRGDSAAYFCASSPWLGEQYFGPGTRLTVT.

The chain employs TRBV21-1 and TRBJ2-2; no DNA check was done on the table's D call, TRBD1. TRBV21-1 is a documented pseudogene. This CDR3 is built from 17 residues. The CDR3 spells CASSTYRGASGRGELFF. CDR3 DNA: TGTGCCAGCAGCACCTACAGGGGTGCCTCGGGAAGAGGGGAGCTGTTTTTT.

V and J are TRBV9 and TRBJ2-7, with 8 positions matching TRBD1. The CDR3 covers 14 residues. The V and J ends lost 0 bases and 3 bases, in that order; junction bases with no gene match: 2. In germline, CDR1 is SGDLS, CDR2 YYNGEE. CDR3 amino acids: CASSVAGQVYEQYF. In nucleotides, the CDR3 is TGTGCCAGCAGCGTAGCGGGACAGGTCTACGAGCAGTACTTC.

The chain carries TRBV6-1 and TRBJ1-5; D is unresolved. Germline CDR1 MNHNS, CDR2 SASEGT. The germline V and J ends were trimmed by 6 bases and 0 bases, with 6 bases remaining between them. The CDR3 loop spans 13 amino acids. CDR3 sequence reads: CASSLASNQPQHF. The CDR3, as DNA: TGTGCCAGCAGCCTGGCTAGCAATCAGCCCCAGCATTTT.

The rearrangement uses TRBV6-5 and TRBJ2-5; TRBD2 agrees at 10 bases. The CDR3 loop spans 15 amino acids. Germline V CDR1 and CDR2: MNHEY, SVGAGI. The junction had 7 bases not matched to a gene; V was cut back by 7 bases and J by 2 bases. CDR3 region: CASTSTSGDQETQYF. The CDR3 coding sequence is TGTGCCAGCACATCTACTAGCGGGGATCAAGAGACCCAGTACTTC.

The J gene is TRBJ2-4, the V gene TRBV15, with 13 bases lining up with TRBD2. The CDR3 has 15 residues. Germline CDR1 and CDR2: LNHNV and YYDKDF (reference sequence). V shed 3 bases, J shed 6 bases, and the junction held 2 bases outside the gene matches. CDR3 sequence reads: CATSRGLAGRNIQYF. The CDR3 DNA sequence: TGTGCCACCAGCAGGGGACTAGCGGGACGAAACATTCAGTACTTC.

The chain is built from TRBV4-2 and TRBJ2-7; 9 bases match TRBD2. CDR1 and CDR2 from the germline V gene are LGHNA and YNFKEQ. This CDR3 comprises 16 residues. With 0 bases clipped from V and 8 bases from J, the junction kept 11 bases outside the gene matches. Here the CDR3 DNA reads TGTGCCAGCAGCCAAGATTCAGGGCTATCTAGCGGGAAGCAGTACTTC. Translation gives CASSQDSGLSSGKQYF.

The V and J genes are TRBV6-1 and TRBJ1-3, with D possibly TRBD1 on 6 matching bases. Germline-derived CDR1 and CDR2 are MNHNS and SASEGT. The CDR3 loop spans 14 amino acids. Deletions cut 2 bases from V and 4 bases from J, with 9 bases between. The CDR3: CASSEIGQGNTIYF. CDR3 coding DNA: TGTGCCAGCAGTGAAATCGGACAGGGAAACACCATATATTTT.